This TCR beta chain was retrieved from a study of CD8 T cells in Susac syndrome. In germline, CDR1 is SGHDN, CDR2 FVKESK. The V end was cut by 2 bases, the J end by 4 bases, with 8 bases between. The CDR3 covers 13 residues. The authors reverse transcribed roughly 0.5 to 1 ug RNA with random hexamers. TCR beta CDR3 was amplified by immunoSEQ multiplex PCR. This amplification extended across 54 Vbeta and 13 Jbeta segments. Each CDR3 protein is one row after TCRdb ran MiXCR on the immunoSEQ multiplex PCR reads. In the table there are 45,000 or so distinct CDR3 sequences, 90% to 95% of which are singletons.

The material sequenced was CD8+ T cells from PBMCs. The receptor was derived from a human donor in good health. The V call is TRBV14, the J call TRBJ1-2; D unresolved. The chain's CDR3 is CASSQTRTYGYTF. The DNA for the CDR3 is TGTGCCAGCAGCCAAACACGGACCTATGGCTACACCTTC. The whole variable domain, filled in from reference TRBV14 and TRBJ1-2, reads EAGVTQFPSHSVIEKGQTVTLRCDPISGHDNLYWYRRVMGKEIKFLLHFVKESKQDESGMPNNRFLAERTGGTYSTLKVQPAELEDSGVYFCASSQTRTYGYTFGSGTRLTVV.